The next 28 T cell receptor beta chains were all read from a single sample in a study of cytomegalovirus exposure and HLA in healthy donors. Primers: 60 Vbeta forward and 13 Jbeta reverse. Only in-frame clones appear in the TCRdb table, and some are missing; sequencing was by immunoSEQ multiplex PCR. The table lists some 160,000 clones, about 72% of them singletons. What was sequenced was PBMCs. The receptors originated from a man between 60 and 75 years old in good health and CMV-seronegative.

This CDR3 reads CASSLGPGTAVREQFF. DNA for the CDR3: TGTGCCAGCAGCTTAGGGCCAGGGACAGCCGTTAGGGAGCAGTTCTTC. The gene calls are TRBV7-9 and TRBJ2-1, with 7 bases identical to TRBD1. V lost 1 base, J lost 10 bases, and 13 bases stayed unmatched. The CDR3 length is 16 residues. CDR1 SEHNR and CDR2 FQNEAQ come from the germline V gene (reference sequence).

This chain joins TRBV4-2 and TRBJ2-1, with TRBD2 identical over 11 bases. The CDR3 consists of 16 residues. The ends lost 4 bases at V and 1 base at J; junction bases unmatched: 3. Germline loops: CDR1 LGHNA, CDR2 YNFKEQ. CDR3 bases: TGTGCCAGCAGCCTCACTAGCGGGGGTTCCTACAATGAGCAGTTCTTC. Translating it yields CASSLTSGGSYNEQFF.

The table lists this clone with a count of one. The chain links TRBV9 to TRBJ1-3; D remains unclear. The CDR3 totals 14 residues. The germline V and J ends were trimmed by 0 bases and 1 base, with 5 bases remaining between them. CDR1 and CDR2 from the germline V gene are SGDLS and YYNGEE. The CDR3 loop is CASSVESSGNTIYF. DNA for the CDR3: TGTGCCAGCAGCGTAGAGAGTTCTGGAAACACCATATATTTT.

The V and J genes are TRBV4-2 and TRBJ2-2; the D gene is possibly TRBD2 (5 bases). V was cut by 4 bases and J by 1 base, with 10 bases left in between. The CDR3 runs 15 residues. CDR1 and CDR2 (germline): LGHNA, YNFKEQ. The CDR3 DNA is TGTGCCAGCAGCCCCGTGGAGGAGAACACCGGGGAGCTGTTTTTT. It translates to CASSPVEENTGELFF.

The chain combines TRBV5-4 with TRBJ2-2, with 8 bases identical to TRBD2. The junction had 5 bases not matched to a gene; V was cut back by 2 bases and J by 2 bases. Germline CDR1 SGHNT, CDR2 YYREEE (reference sequence). CDR3 length: 16 amino acids. The CDR3 protein is CASSLYSGINTGELFF. The DNA for the CDR3 is TGTGCCAGCAGCTTATATAGCGGGATAAACACCGGGGAGCTGTTTTTT.

This chain links TRBV10-2 with TRBJ1-4, with unresolved D. The CDR3 covers 14 residues. V gave up 3 bases and J gave up 4 bases, with 9 bases separating them. The germline V gene has CDR1 WSHSY and CDR2 SAAADI. The CDR3 coding sequence is TGCGCCAGCAGTGACGTGAGTTTTAATGAAAAACTGTTTTTT. Its protein product is CASSDVSFNEKLFF.

The J gene is TRBJ1-1, the V gene TRBV28; D perhaps matches TRBD1 (5 bases). Per germline, CDR1 MDHEN and CDR2 SYDVKM. This CDR3 comprises 12 residues. Trimming cost V 6 bases and J 10 bases, with 15 bases left between them. The CDR3 loop reads CASSRQRLGAFF. DNA of the CDR3: TGTGCCAGCAGCCGACAGAGGCTAGGAGCTTTCTTT.

The chain joins TRBV10-2 to TRBJ2-5; 10 positions agree with TRBD2. This CDR3 spans 15 amino acids. V was clipped by 4 bases and J by 3 bases; unmatched bases: 5. The germline gives CDR1 WSHSY, CDR2 SAAADI. In DNA form, the CDR3 reads TGCGCCAGCAGTGCCTTAGGACTAGCGGAAGAGACCCAGTACTTC. This encodes CASSALGLAEETQYF.

The V gene is TRBV27, the J gene TRBJ2-3; D is possibly TRBD2 (5 bases). Germline V gene lookup returns CDR1 MNHEY and CDR2 SMNVEV (reference sequence). The CDR3 is 16 residues long. V lost 1 base, J lost 1 base, and 12 bases lay in between. CDR3 loop: CASSLLSSSRTDTQYF. The CDR3 DNA reads TGTGCCAGCAGTTTATTGTCCTCTAGCCGCACAGATACGCAGTATTTT.

Here the CDR3 DNA reads TGTGCCAGCAGCGTAAACAGGGGAAACTCCGAGCAGTACTTC. This codes for CASSVNRGNSEQYF. The chain couples TRBV7-3 to TRBJ2-7; 7 bases line up with TRBD1. The V segment lost 5 bases and the J segment 6 bases; nucleotides outside the gene matches: 10. Germline assignment: CDR1 SGHTA and CDR2 FQGTGA. CDR3 length: 14 residues. The variable domain in full, with the rest retrieved from reference TRBV7-3 and TRBJ2-7, is GAGVSQTPSNKVTEKGKYVELRCDPISGHTALYWYRQSLGQGPEFLIYFQGTGAADDSGLPNDRFFAVRPEGSVSTLKIQRTERGDSAVYLCASSVNRGNSEQYFGPGTRLTVT.

This chain connects TRBV5-1 to TRBJ2-5; the match to TRBD2 covers 12 bases. Trimming cost V 0 bases and J 11 bases; bases outside gene matches: 8. The CDR3 is 15 amino acids. Germline V CDR1 and CDR2: SGHRS, YFSETQ. The CDR3, as DNA: TGCGCCAGCAGCTTGGTCCTAGCGGGAGGGCCTGTGCAGTACTTC. It specifies CASSLVLAGGPVQYF. The whole variable domain, filled in from reference TRBV5-1 and TRBJ2-5, reads KAGVTQTPRYLIKTRGQQVTLSCSPISGHRSVSWYQQTPGQGLQFLFEYFSETQRNKGNFPGRFSGRQFSNSRSEMNVSTLELGDSALYLCASSLVLAGGPVQYFGPGTRLLVL.

The chain employs TRBV7-3 and TRBJ1-2; weak D call: TRBD1 (6 bases). The ends were cut back, 2 bases at V and 7 bases at J, with 11 bases in the middle. CDR3 length: 13 residues. Germline-derived CDR1 and CDR2 are SGHTA and FQGTGA. The CDR3 spells CASSLPNRVGYTF. The CDR3 region has the DNA TGTGCCAGCAGCTTACCTAACAGGGTTGGCTACACCTTC.

The chain is built from TRBV19 and TRBJ2-2; TRBD2 aligns across 9 bases. Germline V gene data show CDR1 as LNHDA and CDR2 as SQIVND (reference sequence). V lost 10 bases, J lost 7 bases, and 10 bases stayed unmatched. There are 14 residues in the CDR3. The CDR3 spells CATNIAGAHGELFF. The DNA of the CDR3 is TGTGCCACTAATATAGCGGGAGCGCACGGGGAGCTGTTTTTT.

This clone was counted only a few times. The chain links TRBV4-2 to TRBJ2-7; tentatively, D is TRBD1 (6 bases). Germline loops: CDR1 LGHNA, CDR2 YNFKEQ. With 0 bases removed from V and 6 bases from J, the gap between germline ends came to 12 bases. This CDR3 has 14 residues. The CDR3 DNA reads TGTGCCAGCAGCCAAGAAGGGGGAAATGGCGAGCAGTACTTC. Translating it yields CASSQEGGNGEQYF.

This clone appeared a few times. This rearrangement joins TRBV7-9 to TRBJ1-4; D perhaps matches TRBD1 (5 bases). CDR1 is SEHNR, CDR2 FQNEAQ, per germline (reference sequence). CDR3 length: 14 amino acids. The ends were cut back, 2 bases at V and 4 bases at J, with 8 bases in the middle. The CDR3 sequence is CASSLLTVNEKLFF. The CDR3 DNA follows: TGTGCCAGCAGCTTACTGACAGTTAATGAAAAACTGTTTTTT.

CDR3 sequence reads: CASSLRPEYGYTF. CDR3 nucleotide sequence: TGTGCCAGCAGCTTAAGGCCGGAGTATGGCTACACCTTC. The chain carries TRBV7-2 and TRBJ1-2, with D hard to call. Germline CDR1 is SGHTA and CDR2 is FQGNSA. V was shortened by 2 bases and J by 5 bases, with 9 bases between the two germline ends. The CDR3 runs to 13 residues.

This chain joins TRBV7-3 and TRBJ2-2; 7 bases fit TRBD2. Germline CDR1 reads SGHTA; CDR2 reads FQGTGA. J was trimmed by 5 bases and V by 3 bases; bases with no gene match: 9. This CDR3 is built from 16 residues. The CDR3 nucleotides are TGTGCCAGCAGCTTCTCGCCAGCGGGAAGGACCGGGGAGCTGTTTTTT. Its protein product is CASSFSPAGRTGELFF.

The rearrangement uses TRBV6-6 and TRBJ2-7, with D possibly being TRBD1 (6 bases). This CDR3 is 15 amino acids long. V lost 6 bases and J 2 bases, leaving 17 bases between the germline ends. Germline CDR1 MNHNY, CDR2 SVGAGI (reference sequence). The CDR3 spells CASRISLQGAYEQYF. Here the CDR3 DNA reads TGTGCCAGCAGGATTAGTTTACAGGGTGCCTACGAGCAGTACTTC.

This clone was detected a few times. The chain joins TRBV27 to TRBJ2-5, with a tentative D call TRBD2 (5 bases). The CDR3 is 12 residues long. In germline, CDR1 is MNHEY, CDR2 SMNVEV (reference sequence). Trimming shortened V by 8 bases and J by 3 bases, and 10 bases separated the two germline ends. In DNA form, the CDR3 reads TGTGCCAGCCGGAGGAATGAAGAGACCCAGTACTTC. Translation: CASRRNEETQYF.

The chain is built from TRBV27 and TRBJ2-7; maybe TRBD2 (5 bases). The germline CDR1 and CDR2 sequences are MNHEY and SMNVEV (reference sequence). V was pared by 5 bases and J by 0 bases, with 17 bases between. This CDR3 comprises 16 residues. The CDR3 DNA reads as TGTGCCAGCAGTCAATACGACTACTCAAGCTCCTACGAGCAGTACTTC. Protein product: CASSQYDYSSSYEQYF.

This clone appeared a few times. J is TRBJ1-1 and V is TRBV6-1; 10 positions agree with TRBD1. The CDR3 contains 15 residues. CDR1 is MNHNS and CDR2 is SASEGT in the germline V gene. V was clipped by 0 bases and J by 7 bases; unmatched bases: 5. CDR3 sequence reads: CASSEASRDRGEAFF. CDR3 coding DNA: TGTGCCAGCAGTGAAGCAAGCCGGGACAGGGGTGAAGCTTTCTTT.

The genes are TRBV5-6 and TRBJ1-1; 10 bases are shared with TRBD1. The ends lost 7 bases at V and 5 bases at J; junction bases unmatched: 8. Germline V gene sequence: CDR1 SGHDT, CDR2 YYEEEE. This CDR3 has 14 residues. For the CDR3, the DNA is TGTGCCAGCTGCCTTCGGGACAGGGGAACTGAAGCTTTCTTT. It yields the protein CASCLRDRGTEAFF.

The chain is built from TRBV6-1 and TRBJ2-5; 11 nucleotides align to TRBD2. The V and J ends lost 4 bases and 5 bases, in that order; junction bases with no gene match: 6. CDR3 size: 15 residues. Germline CDR1 is MNHNS and CDR2 is SASEGT. The CDR3 bases are TGTGCCAGCAGTGCAGTTAGCGGGAGGGGGGAGACCCAGTACTTC. This codes for CASSAVSGRGETQYF.

This clone was counted a few times. The rearrangement joins TRBV19 to TRBJ2-3, with 7 bases matching TRBD2. The CDR3 has 16 amino acids. CDR1 and CDR2 (germline): LNHDA, SQIVND (reference sequence). The ends lost 6 bases at V and 5 bases at J; junction bases unmatched: 14. Written as DNA, the CDR3 is TGTGCCAGTAGATCGGGGGGAGGTGACCACCTAGATACGCAGTATTTT. It encodes CASRSGGGDHLDTQYF.

The CDR3 region is CSAREGAAQYF. The CDR3 coding sequence is TGCAGTGCTAGAGAGGGGGCAGCGCAGTACTTC. This chain uses TRBV20-1 with TRBJ2-7; weak D call: TRBD1 (6 bases). V was clipped by 0 bases and J by 9 bases, with 9 bases between them. The CDR3 length is 11 residues. CDR1 is DFQATT, CDR2 SNEGSKA, per germline (reference sequence).

The V gene is TRBV30, the J gene TRBJ2-7, with D possibly being TRBD2 (5 bases). Germline V gene sequence: CDR1 GTSNPN, CDR2 SVGIG (reference sequence). The V end was cut by 1 base, the J end by 5 bases, with 9 bases between. CDR3 size: 12 residues. CDR3 sequence reads: CAWSGGPHEQYF. The CDR3 DNA reads as TGTGCCTGGAGTGGAGGGCCACACGAGCAGTACTTC.

The chain recombines TRBV9 with TRBJ2-4, with D tentatively TRBD2 (6 bases). The CDR3 is 14 amino acids. CDR1 and CDR2 (germline): SGDLS, YYNGEE. V lost 4 bases to trimming and J lost 5 bases, with 13 bases between them. CDR3 loop: CASSPTRGENIQYF. The DNA of the CDR3 is TGTGCCAGCAGCCCGACTAGGGGCGAAAACATTCAGTACTTC.

This chain uses TRBV28 with TRBJ2-7; 7 bases fit TRBD1. This CDR3 region has 16 residues. Germline V gene sequence: CDR1 MDHEN, CDR2 SYDVKM. The junction had 7 bases not matched to a gene; V was cut back by 1 base and J by 1 base. CDR3 in DNA: TGTGCCAGCAGTTTATTTTCAGGGGGTGTTTCCTACGAGCAGTACTTC. Encoded protein: CASSLFSGGVSYEQYF.